Shown below are 21 T cell receptor beta chains from a single sample sequenced in a study of cytomegalovirus exposure and HLA in healthy donors. Use of 60 Vbeta and 13 Jbeta primers characterized the PCR. TCRdb keeps only in-frame clones here, not all; method: immunoSEQ multiplex PCR. The table includes some 95,000 clones, 67% detected once. Sequencing used PBMCs. These receptors all stem from a man aged 30 to 45 in good health and CMV-seronegative.

This clone was picked up one time. The V and J genes are TRBV10-3 and TRBJ2-1, with 10 bases fitting TRBD1. The germline CDR1 and CDR2 sequences are ENHRY and SYGVKD. This CDR3 is 14 amino acids long. V trimming: 0 bases; J trimming: 9 bases; junction bases outside the gene matches: 2. The CDR3 DNA follows: TGTGCCATCAGTGAGTCCTGGGACAGGGGTGAGCAGTTCTTC. Encoded protein: CAISESWDRGEQFF.

This chain connects TRBV6-5 to TRBJ2-5, with D perhaps TRBD1 (6 bases). The DNA end is more similar to TRBJ2-7, so the J call may be wrong. Germline V gives CDR1 MNHEY, CDR2 SVGAGI. The CDR3 totals 13 residues. The CDR3 spells CASRQGGTYEQYF. CDR3 DNA: TGTGCCAGCAGACAGGGCGGAACCTACGAGCAGTACTTC.

By share, this clone ranks as medium-sized. V gene TRBV19 combines with J gene TRBJ1-1; tentative D call: TRBD1 (5 bases). Germline V lookup: CDR1 LNHDA, CDR2 SQIVND (reference sequence). V was shortened by 3 bases and J by 1 base, with 6 bases between the two germline ends. The CDR3 runs to 13 residues. DNA of the CDR3: TGTGCCAGTAGTATGCAGGGGAACACTGAAGCTTTCTTT. Protein sequence: CASSMQGNTEAFF.

V usage is TRBV7-2 and J usage is TRBJ1-2, with a possible D match to TRBD1 (5 bases). The CDR3 runs to 15 residues. Germline values: CDR1 SGHTA, CDR2 FQGNSA. The V and J ends lost 4 bases and 4 bases respectively, with 16 bases between them. The CDR3 spells CASSWWTSGAYGYTF. As DNA, the CDR3 is TGTGCCAGCAGCTGGTGGACGAGCGGGGCCTATGGCTACACCTTC.

In its sample, this clone is medium-sized. V and J are TRBV7-9 and TRBJ2-7; D unclear. With 4 bases removed from V and 0 bases from J, the gap between germline ends came to 10 bases. There are 14 residues in the CDR3. Germline lookup yields CDR1 SEHNR and CDR2 FQNEAQ (reference sequence). The CDR3 is CASSSYVSSYEQYF. Here the CDR3 DNA reads TGTGCCAGCAGCTCGTATGTGTCCTCCTACGAGCAGTACTTC.

J is TRBJ1-1 and V is TRBV4-2; perhaps TRBD1 as D (5 bases). Germline-derived CDR1 and CDR2 are LGHNA and YNFKEQ. This CDR3 contains 14 residues. Deletions cut 1 base from V and 6 bases from J, with 12 bases between. The CDR3: CASSQAPGQAEAFF. CDR3 nucleotide sequence: TGTGCCAGCAGCCAAGCGCCAGGGCAAGCTGAAGCTTTCTTT.

The chain recombines TRBV5-4 with TRBJ2-7; no firm D call. Trimming removed 0 bases from V and 5 bases from J, with 9 bases in between. CDR1 and CDR2 from the germline V gene are SGHNT and YYREEE (reference sequence). CDR3 length: 13 amino acids. As DNA, the CDR3 is TGTGCCAGCAGCTTGGACTATTTCAACGAGCAGTACTTC. Its translation: CASSLDYFNEQYF.

The chain carries TRBV5-1 and TRBJ2-5; possibly TRBD2 for D (7 bases). Trimming cost V 6 bases and J 2 bases, with 14 bases left between them. The CDR3 sequence is 14 residues long. Per germline, CDR1 SGHRS and CDR2 YFSETQ. The CDR3 loop is CASNRGAGQETQYF. Written as DNA, the CDR3 is TGCGCCAGCAATCGGGGGGCAGGACAAGAGACCCAGTACTTC.

This chain joins TRBV7-9 and TRBJ1-4, with 10 positions matching TRBD1. In germline, CDR1 is SEHNR, CDR2 FQNEAQ (reference sequence). V shed 5 bases and J 8 bases; nucleotides not matched to a gene: 11. This CDR3 contains 16 residues. CDR3 amino acids: CASSGKWDRGGEKLFF. DNA of the CDR3: TGTGCCAGCAGCGGCAAATGGGACAGGGGAGGGGAAAAACTGTTTTTT.

This clone was counted only a few times. The V gene is TRBV30, the J gene TRBJ1-1; D unclear. The V and J ends lost 0 bases and 7 bases respectively, with 9 bases between them. Germline CDR1 and CDR2: GTSNPN and SVGIG (reference sequence). The CDR3 totals 12 residues. For the CDR3, the DNA is TGTGCCTGGAGTGTACTTGCCGATGAAGCTTTCTTT. Residues: CAWSVLADEAFF.

This clone appeared a few times. The chain employs TRBV27 and TRBJ1-6, with 8 bases lining up with TRBD1. The CDR3 length is 16 residues. CDR1 is MNHEY, CDR2 SMNVEV, per germline (reference sequence). With V trimmed by 2 bases and J by 6 bases, 6 bases remained unmatched. Here the CDR3 reads CASSLIQGAPNSPLHF. CDR3 coding DNA: TGTGCCAGCAGTTTAATTCAGGGGGCGCCTAATTCACCCCTCCACTTT.

This chain links TRBV20-1 with TRBJ1-1, with D unresolved. This CDR3 region has 11 residues. Germline V CDR1 and CDR2: DFQATT, SNEGSKA (reference sequence). V shed 0 bases and J shed 5 bases, with 4 bases lying between them. Written as DNA, the CDR3 is TGCAGTGCTAGAGATCGGACTGAAGCTTTCTTT. Its translation: CSARDRTEAFF.

This clone has just a few counts. The gene calls are TRBV27 and TRBJ1-5; tentatively, D is TRBD1 (6 bases). The CDR3 has 16 amino acids. V shed 7 bases and J shed 0 bases, with 16 bases lying between them. Germline CDR1 MNHEY, CDR2 SMNVEV (reference sequence). The CDR3 bases are TGTGCCAGCACTCCCGACAGGCGCTATAGCAATCAGCCCCAGCATTTT. Translating it yields CASTPDRRYSNQPQHF.

A few counts support this clone. This chain uses TRBV5-1 with TRBJ2-3; 9 nucleotides agree with TRBD2. The CDR3 runs to 15 residues. The germline gives CDR1 SGHRS, CDR2 YFSETQ. V lost 0 bases, J lost 5 bases, and 4 bases stayed unmatched. CDR3 sequence: CASSLGAGGLDTQYF. In nucleotides, the CDR3 is TGCGCCAGCAGCTTGGGAGCGGGAGGTCTAGATACGCAGTATTTT.

V and J are TRBV29-1 and TRBJ2-5, with D perhaps TRBD1 (7 bases). Trimming took 0 bases from V and 11 from J, leaving 22 bases between them. The germline gives CDR1 SQVTM, CDR2 ANQGSEA. This CDR3 comprises 15 residues. The CDR3 sequence is CSVEEPGGGHQEQYF. In DNA, the CDR3 is TGCAGCGTTGAAGAGCCAGGGGGAGGACACCAGGAGCAGTACTTC.

The chain links TRBV11-2 to TRBJ1-4; tentatively, D is TRBD1 (5 bases). This CDR3 region has 17 residues. CDR1 is SGHAT and CDR2 is FQNNGV in the germline V gene. The V end lost 5 bases, the J end lost 5 bases, and 21 bases lay between the germline ends. CDR3: CASSPLWVREGNEKLFF. CDR3 nucleotides: TGTGCCAGCAGCCCTCTTTGGGTCAGGGAAGGCAATGAAAAACTGTTTTTT.

This clone was seen more than once but under ten times. The rearrangement uses TRBV7-2 and TRBJ2-7, with a possible D match to TRBD2 (6 bases). Germline V gives CDR1 SGHTA, CDR2 FQGNSA. V lost 3 bases and J lost 8, with 11 bases in between. This CDR3 is built from 12 residues. CDR3 region: CASSFSSDKQYF. The CDR3 DNA sequence: TGTGCCAGCAGCTTTTCTAGCGACAAGCAGTACTTC.

The rearrangement uses TRBV6-5 and TRBJ2-3, with 7 bases that match TRBD2. J lost 0 bases, V lost 2 bases, and 5 bases had no gene match. Germline V gene lookup returns CDR1 MNHEY and CDR2 SVGAGI. The CDR3 covers 16 residues. In DNA form, the CDR3 reads TGTGCCAGCAGTTACAGGCGGGAGTCTAGCACAGATACGCAGTATTTT. It encodes CASSYRRESSTDTQYF.

V and J are TRBV6-6 and TRBJ2-1; possibly TRBD2 for D (6 bases). Germline CDR1 is MNHNY and CDR2 is SVGAGI (reference sequence). The germline V and J ends were trimmed by 5 bases and 8 bases, with 16 bases remaining between them. The CDR3 has 14 residues. The DNA for the CDR3 is TGTGCCAGCAGTACCAGGGACTCAAAGGATGAGCAGTTCTTC. This encodes CASSTRDSKDEQFF.

The sample holds a few counts of this clone. CDR3 in amino acids: CASRNRQGANTEAFF. The CDR3 DNA sequence: TGTGCCAGCAGAAACCGACAGGGGGCAAACACTGAAGCTTTCTTT. The V and J genes are TRBV2 and TRBJ1-1; 10 nucleotides match TRBD1. V was clipped by 6 bases and J by 2 bases; unmatched bases: 6. The CDR3 is 15 residues long. CDR1 SNHLY and CDR2 FYNNEI come from the germline V gene.

In its sample, this clone was seen a few times. The chain joins TRBV30 to TRBJ1-5; D ambiguous. Germline CDR1 is GTSNPN and CDR2 is SVGIG (reference sequence). The CDR3 covers 15 residues. Trimming cost V 0 bases and J 5 bases, with 14 bases left between them. The CDR3 loop reads CAWSVAWERDQPQHF. The CDR3 coding sequence is TGTGCCTGGAGTGTAGCGTGGGAGAGGGATCAGCCCCAGCATTTT.